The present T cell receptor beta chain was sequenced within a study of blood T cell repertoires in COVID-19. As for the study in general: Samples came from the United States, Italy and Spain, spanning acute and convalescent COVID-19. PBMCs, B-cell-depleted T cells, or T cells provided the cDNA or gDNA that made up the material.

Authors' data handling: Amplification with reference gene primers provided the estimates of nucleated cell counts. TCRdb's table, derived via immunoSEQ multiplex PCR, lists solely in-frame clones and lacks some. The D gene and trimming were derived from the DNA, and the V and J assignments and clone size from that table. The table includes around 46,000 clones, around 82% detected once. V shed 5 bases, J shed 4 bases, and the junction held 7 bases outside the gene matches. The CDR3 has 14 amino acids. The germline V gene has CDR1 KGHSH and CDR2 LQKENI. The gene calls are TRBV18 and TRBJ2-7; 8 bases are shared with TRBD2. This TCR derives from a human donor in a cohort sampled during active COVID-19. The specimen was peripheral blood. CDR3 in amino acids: CASSTKAGEYEQYF. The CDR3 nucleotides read TGTGCCAGCTCAACTAAAGCGGGAGAGTACGAGCAGTACTTC.